Sequencing of this T cell receptor beta chain was carried out in a study of blood T cell repertoires in COVID-19. It was during active infection that Seattle patients were enrolled and then longitudinally followed. Trimming took off 6 bases at V and 8 bases at J, with 14 bases between the two ends. Looked up from germline, CDR1 is MGHDK and CDR2 is SYGVNS. The CDR3 is 14 residues long. Per the study methods: It was from reference gene primer amplification that nucleated cell counts were estimated. Repertoires were generated with immunoSEQ multiplex PCR, while TCRdb's copy carries only in-frame clones and drops some. That table supplies the V and J calls and clone size; D and trimming were determined from the DNA. The sample has about 330,000 clones; roughly 89% are singletons.

Sequencing was carried out using peripheral blood. The clonotype was recovered from a man aged 25 to 45 with COVID-19, enrolled during active disease. The chain links TRBV25-1 to TRBJ1-6, with D possibly being TRBD1 (6 bases). DNA for the CDR3: TGTGCCAGCAGCAGGGGACCAAGGCATTCACCCCTCCACTTT. This sequence encodes CASSRGPRHSPLHF.